This T cell receptor (beta chain) was recorded in a study of CD8 T cells in Susac syndrome. The sequenced target, TCR beta, came from blood CD8+ and CD4+ T cells. This CDR3 contains 15 residues. Looked up from germline, CDR1 is LNHNV and CDR2 is YYDKDF (reference sequence). V gave up 1 base and J gave up 2 bases; unmatched junction bases: 5. This clonotype was seen only once. Roughly 0.45 to 1 ug RNA was reverse transcribed with random hexamers. An immunoSEQ multiplex PCR amplified TCR beta CDR3 over 54 Vbeta and 13 Jbeta. TCRdb fed the immunoSEQ multiplex PCR reads into MiXCR, producing one record per CDR3 protein. The table lists 150,000 or so distinct CDR3 sequences, about 90% of them singletons.

This TCR derives from a human donor in good health. This chain connects TRBV15 to TRBJ2-7; 7 bases match TRBD1. The material sequenced was CD4+ T cells from PBMCs. Written as DNA, the CDR3 is TGTGCCACCAGCAGAGGACAGGGTTCCACCTACGAGCAGTACTTC. Translating it yields CATSRGQGSTYEQYF. The whole variable domain, remainder taken from reference TRBV15 and TRBJ2-7, is DAMVIQNPRYQVTQFGKPVTLSCSQTLNHNVMYWYQQKSSQAPKLLFHYYDKDFNNEADTPDNFQSRRPNTSFCFLDIRSPGLGDTAMYLCATSRGQGSTYEQYFGPGTRLTVT.